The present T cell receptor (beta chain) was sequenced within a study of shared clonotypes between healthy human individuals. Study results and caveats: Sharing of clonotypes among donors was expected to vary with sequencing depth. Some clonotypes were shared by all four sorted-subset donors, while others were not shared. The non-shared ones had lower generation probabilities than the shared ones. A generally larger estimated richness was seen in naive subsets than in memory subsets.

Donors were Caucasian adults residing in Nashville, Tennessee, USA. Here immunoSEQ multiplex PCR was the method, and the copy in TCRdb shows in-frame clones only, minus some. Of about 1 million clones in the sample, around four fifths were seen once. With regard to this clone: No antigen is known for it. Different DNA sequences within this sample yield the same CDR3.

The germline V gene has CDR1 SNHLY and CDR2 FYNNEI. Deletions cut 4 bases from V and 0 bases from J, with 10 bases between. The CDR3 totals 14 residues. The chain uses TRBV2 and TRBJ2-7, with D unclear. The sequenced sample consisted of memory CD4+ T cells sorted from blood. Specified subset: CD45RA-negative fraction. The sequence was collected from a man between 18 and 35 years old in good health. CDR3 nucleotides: TGTGCCAGCAGTGTAACAGCCAGCTCCTACGAGCAGTACTTC. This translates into CASSVTASSYEQYF.